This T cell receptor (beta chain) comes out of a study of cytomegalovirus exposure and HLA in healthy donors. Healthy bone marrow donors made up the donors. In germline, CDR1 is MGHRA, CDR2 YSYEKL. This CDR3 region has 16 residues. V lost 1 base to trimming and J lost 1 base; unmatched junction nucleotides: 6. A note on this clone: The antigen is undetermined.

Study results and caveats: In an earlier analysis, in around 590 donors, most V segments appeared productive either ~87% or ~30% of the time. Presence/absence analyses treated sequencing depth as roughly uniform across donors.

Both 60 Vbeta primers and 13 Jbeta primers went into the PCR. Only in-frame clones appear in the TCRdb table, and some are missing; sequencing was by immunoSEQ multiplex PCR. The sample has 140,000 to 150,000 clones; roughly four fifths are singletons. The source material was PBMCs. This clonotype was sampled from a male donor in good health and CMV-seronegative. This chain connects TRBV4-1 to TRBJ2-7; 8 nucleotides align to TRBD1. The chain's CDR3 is CASSQVATGVSYEQYF. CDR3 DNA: TGCGCCAGCAGCCAAGTCGCGACAGGGGTTTCCTACGAGCAGTACTTC.